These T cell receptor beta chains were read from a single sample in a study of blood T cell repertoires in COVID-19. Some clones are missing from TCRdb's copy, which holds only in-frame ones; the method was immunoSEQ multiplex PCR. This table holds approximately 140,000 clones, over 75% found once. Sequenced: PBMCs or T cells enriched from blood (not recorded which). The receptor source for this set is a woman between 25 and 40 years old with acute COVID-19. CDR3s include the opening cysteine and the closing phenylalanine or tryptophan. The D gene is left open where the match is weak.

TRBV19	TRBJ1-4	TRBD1	CASSPLKDRGQVDGTNEKLFF	TGTGCCAGTAGTCCCCTCAAGGACAGGGGGCAGGTCGATGGGACTAATGAAAAACTGTTTTTT
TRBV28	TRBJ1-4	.	CASSLRVEEKLFF	TGTGCCAGCAGTTTGAGGGTCGAGGAAAAACTGTTTTTT
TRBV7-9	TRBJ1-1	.	CASSPWGRTEAFF	TGTGCCAGCAGCCCCTGGGGGCGTACTGAAGCTTTCTTT
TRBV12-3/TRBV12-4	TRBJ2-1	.	CASRKQGSEQFF	TGTGCCAGCAGGAAACAGGGCTCTGAGCAGTTCTTC
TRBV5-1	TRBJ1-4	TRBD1	CASSVEQGAVLFF	TGCGCCAGCAGCGTAGAACAGGGGGCCGTTCTATTTTTT
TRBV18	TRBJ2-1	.	CASSPSGDEQFF	TGTGCCAGCTCACCATCGGGAGATGAGCAGTTCTTC
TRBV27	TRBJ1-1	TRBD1	CASSLMAGTGVGSTEAFF	TGTGCCAGCAGTTTAATGGCCGGGACAGGGGTAGGGAGCACTGAAGCTTTCTTT
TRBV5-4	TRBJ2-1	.	CASSPGNPGEGYNEQFF	TGTGCCAGCAGCCCGGGGAATCCAGGGGAGGGCTACAATGAGCAGTTCTTC
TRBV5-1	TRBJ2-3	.	CASSFRGADTQYF	TGCGCCAGCAGCTTCAGGGGCGCAGATACGCAGTATTTT
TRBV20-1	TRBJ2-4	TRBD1	CSASNQPGQGNIQYF	TGCAGTGCTAGTAATCAACCTGGACAGGGAAACATTCAGTACTTC
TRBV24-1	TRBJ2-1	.	CATSDWGRSYNEQFF	TGTGCCACCAGTGATTGGGGGCGGAGCTACAATGAGCAGTTCTTC
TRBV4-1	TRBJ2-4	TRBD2	CASSQLTGLAGGRNIQYF	TGCGCCAGCAGCCAACTAACGGGACTAGCGGGAGGTCGGAACATTCAGTACTTC
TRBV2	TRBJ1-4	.	CASSGQAQGGEKLFF	TGTGCCAGCAGTGGACAGGCCCAAGGAGGTGAAAAACTGTTTTTT